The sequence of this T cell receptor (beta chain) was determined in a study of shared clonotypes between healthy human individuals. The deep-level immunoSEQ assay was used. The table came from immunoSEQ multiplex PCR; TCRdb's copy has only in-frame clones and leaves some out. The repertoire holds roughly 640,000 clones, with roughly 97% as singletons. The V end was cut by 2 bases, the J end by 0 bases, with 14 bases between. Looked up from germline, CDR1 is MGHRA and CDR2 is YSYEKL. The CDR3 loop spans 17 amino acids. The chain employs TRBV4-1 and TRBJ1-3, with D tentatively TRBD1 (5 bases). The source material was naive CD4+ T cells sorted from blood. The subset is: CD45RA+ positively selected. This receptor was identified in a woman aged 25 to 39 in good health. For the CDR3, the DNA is TGCGCCAGCAGCCAACGCTCTGGCAGGGACTCTGGAAACACCATATATTTT. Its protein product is CASSQRSGRDSGNTIYF.